The entry below gives a single T cell receptor (beta chain) sequence along with its context. Unique molecular identifiers were used in preparing the TCRbeta library. TCRdb re-called the PCR reads through MiXCR, storing one row per CDR3 protein. The repertoire consists of around 380,000 distinct CDR3 sequences, with 11% occurring once and the leading ten covering nearly 5.5%. V was pared by 1 base and J by 5 bases, with 12 bases between. CDR1 is SGDLS, CDR2 YYNGEE, per germline. The length of the CDR3 is 14 residues. This specimen comes from a study of T-cell reconstitution after alpha-beta-depleted transplantation in children.

Sequenced material: PBMCs from the stem cell graft donor, taken from the stem cell graft. The J gene is TRBJ2-5, the V gene TRBV9, with no clear D. This receptor was taken from a human donor who donated a stem cell graft to a child with acute myeloid leukemia. The CDR3 sequence is CASSVSIAGETQYF. In DNA form, the CDR3 reads TGTGCCAGCAGCGTATCCATCGCTGGGGAGACCCAGTACTTC.